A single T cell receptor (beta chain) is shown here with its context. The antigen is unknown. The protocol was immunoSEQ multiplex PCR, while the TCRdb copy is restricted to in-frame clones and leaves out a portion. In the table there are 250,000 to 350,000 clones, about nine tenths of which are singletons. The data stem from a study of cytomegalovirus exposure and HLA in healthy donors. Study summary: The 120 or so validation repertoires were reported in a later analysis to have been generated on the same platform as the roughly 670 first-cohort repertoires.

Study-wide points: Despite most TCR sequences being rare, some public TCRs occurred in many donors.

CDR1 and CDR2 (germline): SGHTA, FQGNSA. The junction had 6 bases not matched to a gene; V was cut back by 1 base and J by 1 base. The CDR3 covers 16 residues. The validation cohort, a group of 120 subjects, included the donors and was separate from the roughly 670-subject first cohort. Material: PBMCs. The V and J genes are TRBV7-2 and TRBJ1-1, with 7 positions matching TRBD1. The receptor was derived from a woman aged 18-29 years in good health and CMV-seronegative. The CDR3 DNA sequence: TGTGCCAGCAGCTTAGGAGGGTACAGGGGGAACACTGAAGCTTTCTTT. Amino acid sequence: CASSLGGYRGNTEAFF.